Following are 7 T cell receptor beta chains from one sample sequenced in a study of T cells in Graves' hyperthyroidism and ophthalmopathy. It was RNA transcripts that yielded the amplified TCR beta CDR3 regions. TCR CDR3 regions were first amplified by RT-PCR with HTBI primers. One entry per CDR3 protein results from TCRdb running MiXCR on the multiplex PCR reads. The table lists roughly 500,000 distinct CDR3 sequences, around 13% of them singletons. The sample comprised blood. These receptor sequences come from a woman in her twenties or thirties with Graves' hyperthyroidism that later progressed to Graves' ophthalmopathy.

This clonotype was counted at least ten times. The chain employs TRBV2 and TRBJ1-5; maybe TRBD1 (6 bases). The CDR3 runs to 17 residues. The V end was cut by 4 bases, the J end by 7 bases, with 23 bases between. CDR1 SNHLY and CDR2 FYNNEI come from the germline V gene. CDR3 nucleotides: TGTGCCAGCAGTGCACAGCCCAGGGGTGTGAGAAAACAGCCCCAGCATTTT. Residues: CASSAQPRGVRKQPQHF.

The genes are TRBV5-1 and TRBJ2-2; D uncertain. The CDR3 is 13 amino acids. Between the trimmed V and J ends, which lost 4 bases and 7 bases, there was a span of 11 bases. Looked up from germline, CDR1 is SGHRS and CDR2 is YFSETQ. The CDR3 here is CASSRVRVGELFF. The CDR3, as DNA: TGCGCCAGCAGCCGGGTTCGGGTCGGGGAGCTGTTTTTT.

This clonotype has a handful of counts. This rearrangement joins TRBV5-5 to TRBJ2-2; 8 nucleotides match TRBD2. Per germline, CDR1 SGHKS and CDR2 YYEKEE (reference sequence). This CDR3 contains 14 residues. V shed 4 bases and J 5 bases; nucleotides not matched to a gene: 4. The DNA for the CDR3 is TGTGCCAGCAGCCCGACGGGGGGGACCGGGGAGCTGTTTTTT. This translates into CASSPTGGTGELFF. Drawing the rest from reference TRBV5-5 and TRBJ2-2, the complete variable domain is DAGVTQSPTHLIKTRGQQVTLRCSPISGHKSVSWYQQVLGQGPQFIFQYYEKEERGRGNFPDRFSARQFPNYSSELNVNALLLGDSALYLCASSPTGGTGELFFGEGSRLTVL.

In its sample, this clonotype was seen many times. The CDR3 bases are TGTGCCAGCAGTCGGGGGCTAGCCGACACAGATACGCAGTATTTT. Translating gives CASSRGLADTDTQYF. The V call is TRBV11-2, the J call TRBJ2-3, with D perhaps given as TRBD1 or TRBD2 (6 bases each). Germline V gene sequence: CDR1 SGHAT, CDR2 FQNNGV. This CDR3 has 15 amino acids. Trimming pared 6 bases from V and 2 bases from J, leaving 15 bases between.

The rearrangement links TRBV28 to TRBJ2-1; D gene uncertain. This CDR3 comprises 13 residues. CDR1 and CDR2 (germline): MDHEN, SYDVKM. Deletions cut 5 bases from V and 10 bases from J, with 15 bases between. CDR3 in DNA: TGTGCCAGCAGTAAGAATACCCCGAGGGAGCAGTTCTTC. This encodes CASSKNTPREQFF.

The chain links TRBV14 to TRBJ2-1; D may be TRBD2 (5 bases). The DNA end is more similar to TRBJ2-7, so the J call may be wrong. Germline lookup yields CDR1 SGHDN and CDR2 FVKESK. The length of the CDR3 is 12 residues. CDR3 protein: CASSPASGEQYF. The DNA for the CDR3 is TGTGCCAGCAGCCCCGCGAGCGGTGAGCAGTACTTC.

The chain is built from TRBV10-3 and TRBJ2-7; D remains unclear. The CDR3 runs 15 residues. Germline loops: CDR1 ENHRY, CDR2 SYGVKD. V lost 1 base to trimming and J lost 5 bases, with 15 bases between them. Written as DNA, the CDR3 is TGTGCCATCAGTGAGTTTCGGACCGGTGGGAACGAGCAGTACTTC. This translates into CAISEFRTGGNEQYF.